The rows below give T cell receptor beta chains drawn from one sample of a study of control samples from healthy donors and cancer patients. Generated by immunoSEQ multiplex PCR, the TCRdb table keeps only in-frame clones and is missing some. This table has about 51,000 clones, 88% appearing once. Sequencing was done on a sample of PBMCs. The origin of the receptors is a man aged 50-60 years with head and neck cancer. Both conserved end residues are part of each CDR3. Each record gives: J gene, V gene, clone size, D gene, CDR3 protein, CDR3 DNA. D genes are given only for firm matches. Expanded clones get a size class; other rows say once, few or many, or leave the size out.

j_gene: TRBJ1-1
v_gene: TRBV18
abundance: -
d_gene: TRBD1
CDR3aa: CASSGTGGTEAFF
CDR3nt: TGTGCCAGCTCAGGGACAGGGGGGACTGAAGCTTTCTTT

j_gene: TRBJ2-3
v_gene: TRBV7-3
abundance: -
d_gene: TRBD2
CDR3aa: CASSAIARGGGSTDTQYF
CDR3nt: TGTGCCAGCAGCGCAATAGCCCGAGGCGGGGGTAGCACAGATACGCAGTATTTT

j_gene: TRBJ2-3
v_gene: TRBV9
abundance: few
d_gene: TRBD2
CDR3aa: CASSVTAGGQVDTQYF
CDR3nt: TGTGCCAGCAGCGTTACAGCGGGGGGCCAGGTAGATACGCAGTATTTT

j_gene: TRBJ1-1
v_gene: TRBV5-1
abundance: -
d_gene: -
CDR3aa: CASSLAQLNTEAFF
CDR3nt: TGCGCCAGCAGCTTGGCTCAGCTGAACACTGAAGCTTTCTTT

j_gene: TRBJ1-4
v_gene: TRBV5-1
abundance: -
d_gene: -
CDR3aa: CASSFRPGNEKLFF
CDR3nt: TGCGCCAGCAGCTTCCGACCCGGGAATGAAAAACTGTTTTTT

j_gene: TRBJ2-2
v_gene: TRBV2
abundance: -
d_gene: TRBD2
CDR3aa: CASSEAPSGNTGELFF
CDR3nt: TGTGCCAGCAGTGAAGCTCCTAGCGGGAACACCGGGGAGCTGTTTTTT

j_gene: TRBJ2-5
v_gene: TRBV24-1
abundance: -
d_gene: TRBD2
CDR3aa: CATSDTSGGWETQYF
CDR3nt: TGTGCCACCAGTGATACTAGCGGGGGCTGGGAGACCCAGTACTTC

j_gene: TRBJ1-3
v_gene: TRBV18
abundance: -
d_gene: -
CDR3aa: CASSPDPYSGNTIYF
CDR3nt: TGTGCCAGCTCACCGGACCCCTACTCTGGAAACACCATATATTTT

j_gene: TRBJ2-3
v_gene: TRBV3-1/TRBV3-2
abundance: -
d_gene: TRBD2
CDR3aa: CASSQDLRRGGEDTDTQYF
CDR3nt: TGTGCCAGCAGCCAAGATCTCCGCCGCGGGGGGGAAGACACAGATACGCAGTATTTT

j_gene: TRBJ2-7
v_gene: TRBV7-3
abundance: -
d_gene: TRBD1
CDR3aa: CASSTGQDYEQYF
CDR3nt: TGTGCCAGCAGTACGGGACAGGACTACGAGCAGTACTTC

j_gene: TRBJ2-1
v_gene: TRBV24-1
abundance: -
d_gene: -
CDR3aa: CATSDLSGQQFF
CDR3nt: TGTGCCACCAGTGATTTGTCAGGGCAGCAGTTCTTC

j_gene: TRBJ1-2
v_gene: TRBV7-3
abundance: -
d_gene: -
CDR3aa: CASSLSGGGFYGYTF
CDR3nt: TGTGCCAGCAGCTTAAGCGGAGGGGGTTTCTATGGCTACACCTTC

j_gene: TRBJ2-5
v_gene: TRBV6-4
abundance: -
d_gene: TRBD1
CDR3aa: CASSGNRGETQYF
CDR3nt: TGTGCCAGCAGTGGGAACAGGGGTGAGACCCAGTACTTC

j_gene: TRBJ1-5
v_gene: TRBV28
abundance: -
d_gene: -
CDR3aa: CASSKWQGFSNQPQHF
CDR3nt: TGTGCCAGCAGTAAGTGGCAGGGGTTTAGCAATCAGCCCCAGCATTTT

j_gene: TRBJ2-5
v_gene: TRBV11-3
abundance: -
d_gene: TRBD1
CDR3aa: CASSSQGVEETQYF
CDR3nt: TGTGCCAGCAGCTCCCAGGGGGTGGAAGAGACCCAGTACTTC

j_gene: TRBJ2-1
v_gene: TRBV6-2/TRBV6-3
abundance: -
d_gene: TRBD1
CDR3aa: CASSATGALHNEQFF
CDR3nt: TGTGCCAGCAGTGCCACAGGGGCCCTCCACAATGAGCAGTTCTTC

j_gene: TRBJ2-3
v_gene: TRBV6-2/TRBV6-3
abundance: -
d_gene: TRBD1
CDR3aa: CASSYSRGTGRRDTQYF
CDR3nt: TGTGCCAGCAGTTACTCGAGAGGGACAGGGCGTCGAGATACGCAGTATTTT

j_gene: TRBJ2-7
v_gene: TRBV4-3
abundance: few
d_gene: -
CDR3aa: CASSQDSRLEQYF
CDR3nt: TGCGCCAGCAGCCAAGACTCGCGCCTCGAGCAGTACTTC

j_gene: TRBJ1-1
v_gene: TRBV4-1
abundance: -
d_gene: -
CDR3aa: CASSHGSEAFF
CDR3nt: TGCGCCAGCAGCCATGGCAGTGAAGCTTTCTTT

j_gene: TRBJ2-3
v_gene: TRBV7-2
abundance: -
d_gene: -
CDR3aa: CASSPSHPPITDTQYF
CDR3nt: TGTGCCAGCAGCCCATCCCACCCACCTATCACAGATACGCAGTATTTT

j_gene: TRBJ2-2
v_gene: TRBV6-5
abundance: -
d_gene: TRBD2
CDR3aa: CASREVANTGELFF
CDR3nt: TGTGCCAGCCGGGAGGTTGCGAACACCGGGGAGCTGTTTTTT

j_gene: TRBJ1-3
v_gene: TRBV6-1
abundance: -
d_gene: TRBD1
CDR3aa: CASSEGSNRGPGNTIYF
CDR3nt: TGTGCCAGCAGTGAAGGCTCTAACAGGGGCCCAGGAAACACCATATATTTT

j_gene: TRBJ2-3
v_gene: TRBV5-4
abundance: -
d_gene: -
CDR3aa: CASSLSVPSTDTQYF
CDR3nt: TGTGCCAGCAGCTTGAGCGTTCCTAGCACAGATACGCAGTATTTT

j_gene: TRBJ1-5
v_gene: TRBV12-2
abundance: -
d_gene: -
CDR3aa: CASRLGGMDSNQPQHF
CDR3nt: TGTGCAAGTCGCTTAGGGGGGATGGATAGCAATCAGCCCCAGCATTTT

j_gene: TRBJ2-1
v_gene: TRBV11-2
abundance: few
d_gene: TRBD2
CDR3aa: CASSPISGGYNEQFF
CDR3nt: TGTGCCAGCAGCCCAATTAGCGGGGGTTACAATGAGCAGTTCTTC

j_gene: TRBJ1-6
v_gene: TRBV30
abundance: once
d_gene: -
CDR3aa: CAWTDSNTYNSPLHF
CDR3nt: TGTGCCTGGACAGACTCGAATACATATAATTCACCCCTCCACTTT

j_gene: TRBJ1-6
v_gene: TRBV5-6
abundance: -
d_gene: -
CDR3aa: CASSLTALNSPLHF
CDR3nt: TGTGCCAGCAGCTTAACAGCTTTAAATTCACCCCTCCACTTT

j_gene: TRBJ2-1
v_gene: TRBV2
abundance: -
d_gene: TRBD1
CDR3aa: CARQGRGHNEQFF
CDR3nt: TGTGCCAGACAGGGGCGAGGTCACAATGAGCAGTTCTTC

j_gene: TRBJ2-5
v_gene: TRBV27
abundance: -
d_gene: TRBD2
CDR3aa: CASSLLAGGSQETQYF
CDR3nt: TGTGCCAGCAGTTTATTAGCGGGGGGATCCCAAGAGACCCAGTACTTC